This T cell receptor (beta chain) was profiled in a study of blood T cell repertoires in COVID-19. Study-wide context: PBMCs, B-cell-depleted T cells, or T cells were the source of the cDNA or gDNA that made up the material.

The length of the CDR3 is 18 residues. Trimming stripped 4 bases from V and 1 base from J, with 20 bases between. Germline values: CDR1 LNHDA, CDR2 SQIVND (reference sequence). Method: immunoSEQ multiplex PCR; TCRdb's copy keeps in-frame clones and lacks some. The sample lists over 200,000 clones; about 91% were seen once. The chain has TRBV19 and TRBJ1-3; D gene ambiguous. The sample was PBMCs or T cells enriched from blood (not recorded which). The clonotype comes from a woman aged 40 to 55 with acute COVID-19. The CDR3, as DNA: TGTGCCAGTAGTACATCGGCAGCGGGTGAGGTGTCTGGAAACACCATATATTTT. This sequence encodes CASSTSAAGEVSGNTIYF.